The 9 T cell receptor beta chains listed next were all sequenced from one sample in a study of technical replicates of blood from several donors. Profiling relied on immunoSEQ multiplex PCR, and the TCRdb table lists in-frame clones only, not all of them. The sample yields just over 75,000 clones, 85% to 95% seen once. The specimen was T cells isolated from PBMCs. The origin of the receptors is a human donor in good health.

The chain links TRBV4-2 to TRBJ2-7, with 14 positions matching TRBD2. There are 19 residues in the CDR3. Germline CDR1 is LGHNA and CDR2 is YNFKEQ. J was trimmed by 0 bases and V by 3 bases; bases with no gene match: 10. In DNA, the CDR3 is TGTGCCAGCAGCCATGATCCGGGACTAGCGGGAGAAGGCTCCTACGAGCAGTACTTC. This translates into CASSHDPGLAGEGSYEQYF.

The V call is TRBV5-4, the J call TRBJ1-1; TRBD1 aligns across 9 bases. V shed 5 bases and J 4 bases; nucleotides not matched to a gene: 3. The CDR3 runs to 13 residues. The germline gives CDR1 SGHNT, CDR2 YYREEE (reference sequence). The CDR3, as DNA: TGTGCCAGCAGGGACAGGGGAAGCACTGAAGCTTTCTTT. Translating it yields CASRDRGSTEAFF.

The chain joins TRBV19 to TRBJ2-2; D possibly corresponds to TRBD1 (5 bases). CDR3 size: 13 residues. The V and J ends lost 8 bases and 7 bases respectively, with 14 bases between them. Per the germline V gene, CDR1 is LNHDA and CDR2 is SQIVND (reference sequence). The CDR3 is CASGNRFSGELFF. For the CDR3, the DNA is TGTGCCAGTGGCAACAGGTTTAGCGGGGAGCTGTTTTTT. The complete variable domain, with remaining parts taken from reference TRBV19 and TRBJ2-2, reads DGGITQSPKYLFRKEGQNVTLSCEQNLNHDAMYWYRQDPGQGLRLIYYSQIVNDFQKGDIAEGYSVSREKKESFPLTVTSAQKNPTAFYLCASGNRFSGELFFGEGSRLTVL.

The rearrangement links TRBV7-8 to TRBJ2-5, with 9 bases matching TRBD2. The CDR3 is 16 amino acids. Germline loops: CDR1 SGHVS, CDR2 FQNEAQ. V lost 3 bases, J lost 2 bases, and 7 bases stayed unmatched. The CDR3 region is CASSLTGLARQETQYF. CDR3 coding DNA: TGTGCCAGCAGCTTGACAGGACTAGCGAGACAAGAGACCCAGTACTTC.

The genes are TRBV4-1 and TRBJ2-5; TRBD1 agrees at 9 bases. Germline CDR1 MGHRA, CDR2 YSYEKL. CDR3 size: 15 residues. The J segment lost 5 bases and the V segment lost 3 bases, leaving 7 bases of the junction unmatched. The CDR3 DNA is TGCGCCAGCAGCCAGGCTACAGGGGGCCACGAGACCCAGTACTTC. It is translated as CASSQATGGHETQYF.

This rearrangement joins TRBV6-5 to TRBJ2-1; 8 nucleotides line up with TRBD1. The CDR3 loop spans 14 amino acids. The ends lost 4 bases at V and 3 bases at J; junction bases unmatched: 2. Germline assignment: CDR1 MNHEY and CDR2 SVGAGI. CDR3 region: CASSFDRGYNEQFF. As DNA, the CDR3 is TGTGCCAGCAGTTTTGACAGGGGCTACAATGAGCAGTTCTTC.

The rearrangement uses TRBV27 and TRBJ1-1; perhaps TRBD1 as D (5 bases). The CDR3 covers 14 residues. V was cut by 2 bases and J by 1 base, with 8 bases left in between. CDR1 and CDR2 (germline): MNHEY, SMNVEV (reference sequence). In DNA, the CDR3 is TGTGCCAGCAGTTTAAGGCAGGGGAACACTGAAGCTTTCTTT. Amino acid sequence: CASSLRQGNTEAFF.

The J gene is TRBJ1-4, the V gene TRBV6-5; D ambiguous. CDR3 length: 12 amino acids. CDR1 MNHEY and CDR2 SVGAGI come from the germline V gene. The V end lost 5 bases, the J end lost 1 base, and 2 bases lay between the germline ends. The CDR3 protein is CASSRTNEKLFF. Here the CDR3 DNA reads TGTGCCAGCAGTCGAACTAATGAAAAACTGTTTTTT.

This chain links TRBV29-1 with TRBJ2-5, with 13 nucleotides matching TRBD2. J lost 3 bases, V lost 4 bases, and 14 bases had no gene match. This CDR3 comprises 18 residues. The V gene's germline CDR1 is SQVTM and CDR2 ANQGSEA. The CDR3 sequence: CSVGEPWTSGGKKETQYF. In DNA, the CDR3 is TGCAGCGTTGGGGAGCCCTGGACTAGCGGGGGAAAGAAAGAGACCCAGTACTTC.